This T cell receptor beta chain was sequenced for a study of shared clonotypes between healthy human individuals. Germline V gene sequence: CDR1 KGHSH, CDR2 LQKENI. CDR3 length: 13 amino acids. V was cut by 5 bases and J by 6 bases, with 14 bases left in between. Assay: immunoSEQ multiplex PCR; the TCRdb copy retains only in-frame clones and omits some. The table shows over a million clones, with 70% to 80% occurring only once. This clonotype originated in a man aged 18 to 30 in good health. Some clones in this sample may be carry-over from other donors' samples. The chain joins TRBV18 to TRBJ2-7; either TRBD1 or TRBD2 may supply D (5 bases each). Sequenced: memory CD4+ T cells from PBMCs. Subset noted: CD45RA-negative fraction. The CDR3 loop is CASSSTSGSEQYF. The CDR3 DNA sequence: TGTGCCAGCTCATCCACCTCAGGGAGCGAGCAGTACTTC.